Listed here are 26 T cell receptor beta chains from one sample, sequenced in a study of blood T cell repertoires in COVID-19. Data came from immunoSEQ multiplex PCR; TCRdb stores just in-frame clones and leaves some out. The table includes about 92,000 clones, around 88% detected once. The sequencing sample was made of peripheral blood. These receptor sequences come from a woman aged 55-69 years with COVID-19, enrolled during active disease.

This chain connects TRBV5-1 to TRBJ2-7, with D unclear. The germline V gene encodes CDR1 SGHRS and CDR2 YFSETQ. Trimming took 4 bases from V and 2 from J, leaving 16 bases between them. The length of the CDR3 is 15 residues. The CDR3, as DNA: TGCGCCAGCAGCGCGACAACCATGAGTACCTACGAGCAGTACTTC. This gives the protein CASSATTMSTYEQYF.

The rearrangement uses TRBV10-3 and TRBJ1-1; possibly TRBD1 for D (5 bases). This CDR3 has 14 amino acids. V lost 7 bases to trimming and J lost 4 bases, with 16 bases between them. Germline CDR1 and CDR2: ENHRY and SYGVKD. The CDR3 nucleotides read TGTGCCATCAAGGGGCAGGGCGGGGTCACTGAAGCTTTCTTT. It encodes CAIKGQGGVTEAFF.

V usage is TRBV2 and J usage is TRBJ1-5; a possible D gene is TRBD1 (5 bases). This CDR3 is 13 amino acids long. The V and J ends lost 7 bases and 4 bases respectively, with 11 bases between them. Germline V gene sequence: CDR1 SNHLY, CDR2 FYNNEI. CDR3 in amino acids: CASTGDFNQPQHF. DNA for the CDR3: TGTGCCAGCACGGGGGATTTTAATCAGCCCCAGCATTTT. Filled out from reference TRBV2 and TRBJ1-5, the complete variable domain reads EPEVTQTPSHQVTQMGQEVILRCVPISNHLYFYWYRQILGQKVEFLVSFYNNEISEKSEIFDDQFSVERPDGSNFTLKIRSTKLEDSAMYFCASTGDFNQPQHFGDGTRLSIL.

This clone was found once. The chain combines TRBV4-1 with TRBJ1-5, with D perhaps TRBD1 (5 bases). The ends were cut back, 4 bases at V and 6 bases at J, with 19 bases in the middle. There are 16 residues in the CDR3. Looked up from germline, CDR1 is MGHRA and CDR2 is YSYEKL. As DNA, the CDR3 is TGCGCCAGCAGCCTTTCGTCTCAGGGAGGATTTCAGCCCCAGCATTTT. This gives the protein CASSLSSQGGFQPQHF.

The chain joins TRBV5-1 to TRBJ1-4, with D possibly matching TRBD1 (5 bases). The CDR3 sequence is 17 residues long. Trimming cost V 4 bases and J 0 bases, with 16 bases left between them. Germline V gene sequence: CDR1 SGHRS, CDR2 YFSETQ. The DNA of the CDR3 is TGCGCCAGCAGCCAGGGAGGCAGGGACCCAACTAATGAAAAACTGTTTTTT. It is translated as CASSQGGRDPTNEKLFF.

This clone appeared once. J is TRBJ1-5 and V is TRBV5-5, with 7 bases identical to TRBD1. With 7 bases clipped from V and 0 bases from J, the junction kept 4 bases outside the gene matches. This CDR3 contains 14 residues. CDR1 and CDR2 (germline): SGHKS, YYEKEE (reference sequence). CDR3 sequence (DNA): TGTGCCAGCGGTACAGGGGATAGCAATCAGCCCCAGCATTTT. Its translation is CASGTGDSNQPQHF.

The rearrangement joins TRBV13 to TRBJ1-2, with 10 bases matching TRBD1. CDR3 length equals 14 residues. Unmatched junction bases numbered 6, after V lost 4 bases and J lost 7 bases. Germline V gene sequence: CDR1 PRHDT, CDR2 FYEKMQ (reference sequence). DNA of the CDR3: TGTGCCAGCAGCTATGACAGGGGGCGAGGTGGCTACACCTTC. This encodes CASSYDRGRGGYTF. The full variable domain, with the rest looked up from reference TRBV13 and TRBJ1-2, is AAGVIQSPRHLIKEKRETATLKCYPIPRHDTVYWYQQGPGQDPQFLISFYEKMQSDKGSIPDRFSAQQFSDYHSELNMSSLELGDSALYFCASSYDRGRGGYTFGSGTRLTVV.

This clone was detected once. V gene TRBV4-3 combines with J gene TRBJ1-1; D gene uncertain. CDR3 length: 15 residues. Trimming removed 0 bases at V and 1 base at J, with 9 bases between. CDR1 is LGHNA and CDR2 is YSLEER in the germline V gene. The CDR3 sequence: CASSQDPTSNTEAFF. The CDR3, as DNA: TGCGCCAGCAGCCAAGACCCCACTTCGAACACTGAAGCTTTCTTT.

The chain uses TRBV7-2 and TRBJ1-1, with a weak D call TRBD1 (6 bases). The CDR3 spans 15 residues. Per the germline V gene, CDR1 is SGHTA and CDR2 is FQGNSA. V dropped 1 base and J dropped 4 bases, with 13 bases sitting between them. CDR3 residues: CASSLGSRGITEAFF. The CDR3 DNA sequence: TGTGCCAGCAGCTTAGGAAGCAGGGGTATCACTGAAGCTTTCTTT.

The chain carries TRBV15 and TRBJ2-5; TRBD1 matches at 7 bases. Per germline, CDR1 LNHNV and CDR2 YYDKDF (reference sequence). CDR3 length equals 15 residues. J gave up 5 bases and V 4 bases, and 10 bases lay outside the gene matches. CDR3 sequence: CATSTRADRVETQYF. CDR3 DNA: TGTGCCACCAGCACCCGGGCCGACAGGGTTGAGACCCAGTACTTC.

The chain recombines TRBV6-5 with TRBJ1-6, with D possibly TRBD1 on 6 matching bases. In germline, CDR1 is MNHEY, CDR2 SVGAGI. The ends were cut back, 2 bases at V and 9 bases at J, with 11 bases in the middle. This CDR3 has 14 amino acids. The CDR3 is CASSYDGGGSPLHF. As DNA, the CDR3 is TGTGCCAGCAGTTACGATGGGGGCGGTTCACCCCTCCACTTT.

This chain connects TRBV19 to TRBJ1-1; the D gene is possibly TRBD1 (5 bases). This CDR3 spans 14 amino acids. The germline gives CDR1 LNHDA, CDR2 SQIVND (reference sequence). Trimming took off 4 bases at V and 1 base at J, with 10 bases between the two ends. In nucleotides, the CDR3 is TGTGCCAGTAGTAGGGGGGGATGGAACACTGAAGCTTTCTTT. It codes for CASSRGGWNTEAFF. Variable domain in full (rest from reference TRBV19 and TRBJ1-1): DGGITQSPKYLFRKEGQNVTLSCEQNLNHDAMYWYRQDPGQGLRLIYYSQIVNDFQKGDIAEGYSVSREKKESFPLTVTSAQKNPTAFYLCASSRGGWNTEAFFGQGTRLTVV.

The chain is built from TRBV18 and TRBJ1-1; D may be TRBD1 (6 bases). This CDR3 is 14 amino acids long. V was shortened by 2 bases and J by 1 base, with 8 bases between the two germline ends. Germline lookup yields CDR1 KGHSH and CDR2 LQKENI. The CDR3 DNA is TGTGCCAGCTCACCAGACAGGAGGAACACTGAAGCTTTCTTT. Its protein product is CASSPDRRNTEAFF.

The chain is built from TRBV19 and TRBJ1-5; D is unclear. The CDR3 is made up of 14 amino acids. Trimming removed 4 bases from V and 7 bases from J, with 14 bases in between. Germline CDR1 is LNHDA and CDR2 is SQIVND (reference sequence). CDR3 in DNA: TGTGCCAGTAGTAGGGAAGGCCGGGGACAGCCCCAGCATTTT. It yields the protein CASSREGRGQPQHF.

This sequence joins TRBV19 and TRBJ1-1; 7 nucleotides agree with TRBD1. The CDR3 spans 15 residues. CDR1 and CDR2 from the germline V gene are LNHDA and SQIVND (reference sequence). The junction had 13 bases not matched to a gene; V was cut back by 5 bases and J by 7 bases. The CDR3 nucleotides read TGTGCCAGTAGTCCCGGGACAGACCTCCCGGTTGAAGCTTTCTTT. This encodes CASSPGTDLPVEAFF.

To note about this clone: In the same sample, other DNA sequences code for this CDR3. The rearrangement uses TRBV29-1 and TRBJ2-7; 7 nucleotides agree with TRBD1. CDR3 length: 13 residues. From germline, CDR1 is SQVTM and CDR2 ANQGSEA. With 2 bases clipped from V and 7 bases from J, the junction kept 8 bases outside the gene matches. The CDR3 sequence is CSVENRGEGEQYF. CDR3 bases: TGCAGCGTTGAAAACAGGGGTGAAGGAGAGCAGTACTTC.

In nucleotides, the CDR3 is TGCAGTGCTAGTCAGGGGATCGGTCAGCCCCAGCATTTT. Its protein is CSASQGIGQPQHF. This chain links TRBV20-1 with TRBJ1-5; tentatively, D is TRBD1 (6 bases). CDR1 and CDR2 from the germline V gene are DFQATT and SNEGSKA (reference sequence). Deletions cut 3 bases from V and 6 bases from J, with 12 bases between. There are 13 residues in the CDR3.

The chain links TRBV2 to TRBJ1-5; the D is unclear. The germline gives CDR1 SNHLY, CDR2 FYNNEI. The CDR3 runs to 15 residues. V gave up 4 bases and J gave up 6 bases, with 16 bases separating them. CDR3 coding DNA: TGTGCCAGCAGTGGCGGGAGATTGGGCAGTCAGCCCCAGCATTTT. It is translated as CASSGGRLGSQPQHF.

This clone was counted between two and nine times. V usage is TRBV2 and J usage is TRBJ1-2; 10 nucleotides match TRBD1. Germline assignment: CDR1 SNHLY and CDR2 FYNNEI. J gave up 3 bases and V 6 bases, and 7 bases lay outside the gene matches. The CDR3 extends over 15 amino acids. CDR3 sequence reads: CASSPDRGLHYGYTF. The CDR3 DNA follows: TGTGCCAGCAGCCCCGACAGGGGGCTTCACTATGGCTACACCTTC. The full variable domain, with the rest looked up from reference TRBV2 and TRBJ1-2, is EPEVTQTPSHQVTQMGQEVILRCVPISNHLYFYWYRQILGQKVEFLVSFYNNEISEKSEIFDDQFSVERPDGSNFTLKIRSTKLEDSAMYFCASSPDRGLHYGYTFGSGTRLTVV.

This chain connects TRBV4-1 to TRBJ2-5; 7 nucleotides agree with TRBD2. This CDR3 comprises 14 residues. The V gene end was trimmed by 3 bases and the J gene end by 3 bases; junction bases not matched to a gene: 4. Germline lookup yields CDR1 MGHRA and CDR2 YSYEKL. CDR3 loop: CASSQARGEETQYF. The DNA for the CDR3 is TGCGCCAGCAGCCAGGCCCGGGGGGAAGAGACCCAGTACTTC.

The chain joins TRBV12-3 or TRBV12-4 to TRBJ2-5; possible D gene TRBD2, 5 bases. The CDR3 extends over 13 amino acids. V lost 6 bases, J lost 2 bases, and 10 bases lay in between. CDR3: CASRPGFQETQYF. Written as DNA, the CDR3 is TGTGCCAGCAGACCGGGATTTCAAGAGACCCAGTACTTC.

The V and J genes are TRBV7-6 and TRBJ2-6; D might be TRBD2 (5 bases). In germline, CDR1 is SGHVS, CDR2 FNYEAQ. This CDR3 is built from 16 residues. V lost 3 bases to trimming and J lost 0 bases, with 9 bases between them. CDR3 amino acids: CASSFGLPSGANVLTF. DNA for the CDR3: TGTGCCAGCAGCTTCGGACTCCCCTCTGGGGCCAACGTCCTGACTTTC.

Only one count was recorded for this clone. The V and J genes are TRBV5-1 and TRBJ2-5, with 10 nucleotides matching TRBD1. The CDR3 runs to 15 residues. Losses at the gene ends were 7 bases for V and 2 bases for J; bases not matched to a gene: 8. The germline V gene has CDR1 SGHRS and CDR2 YFSETQ. The CDR3 sequence: CASAGTGVSQETQYF. DNA for the CDR3: TGCGCCAGCGCAGGGACAGGGGTTTCTCAAGAGACCCAGTACTTC. The full variable domain, in which reference TRBV5-1 and TRBJ2-5 provide the parts outside the CDR3, is KAGVTQTPRYLIKTRGQQVTLSCSPISGHRSVSWYQQTPGQGLQFLFEYFSETQRNKGNFPGRFSGRQFSNSRSEMNVSTLELGDSALYLCASAGTGVSQETQYFGPGTRLLVL.

The rearrangement joins TRBV5-1 to TRBJ2-3; D is uncertain. Trimming pared 1 base from V and 4 bases from J, leaving 13 bases between. The CDR3 sequence is 15 residues long. From germline, CDR1 is SGHRS and CDR2 YFSETQ. The CDR3 DNA reads as TGCGCCAGCAGCTTGAGTGGATCGGAGTCAGATACGCAGTATTTT. Encoded protein: CASSLSGSESDTQYF.

The count of this clone is one. This rearrangement joins TRBV7-2 to TRBJ1-2, with TRBD1 as a possible D gene (5 bases). Germline V gene sequence: CDR1 SGHTA, CDR2 FQGNSA. The V gene lost 7 bases and the J gene lost 0 bases, with 24 bases spanning the gap. The CDR3 covers 18 residues. The CDR3 loop is CASTTPTKTASANYGYTF. The CDR3 nucleotides read TGTGCCAGCACCACACCTACTAAGACAGCTTCAGCTAACTATGGCTACACCTTC.

The table lists this clone with a count of one. This sequence joins TRBV18 and TRBJ1-5, with D tentatively TRBD1 (5 bases). Germline V gene lookup returns CDR1 KGHSH and CDR2 LQKENI. Between the trimmed V and J ends, which lost 3 bases and 4 bases, there was a span of 13 bases. The CDR3 is 15 residues long. The CDR3 sequence: CASSPVAGGNQPQHF. CDR3 nucleotide sequence: TGTGCCAGCTCACCCGTGGCGGGGGGGAATCAGCCCCAGCATTTT.